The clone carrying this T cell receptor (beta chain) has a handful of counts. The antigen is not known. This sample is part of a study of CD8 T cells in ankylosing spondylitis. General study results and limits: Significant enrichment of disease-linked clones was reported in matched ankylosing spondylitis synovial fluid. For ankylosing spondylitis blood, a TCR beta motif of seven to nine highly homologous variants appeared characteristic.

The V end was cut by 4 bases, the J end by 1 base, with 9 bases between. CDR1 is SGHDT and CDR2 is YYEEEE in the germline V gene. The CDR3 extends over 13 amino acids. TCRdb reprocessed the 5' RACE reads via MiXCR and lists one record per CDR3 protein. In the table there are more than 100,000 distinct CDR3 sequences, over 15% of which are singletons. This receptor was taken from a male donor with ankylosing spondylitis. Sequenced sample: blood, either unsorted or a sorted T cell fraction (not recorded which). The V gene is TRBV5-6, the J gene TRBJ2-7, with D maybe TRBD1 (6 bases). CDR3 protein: CASSVDRSYEQYF. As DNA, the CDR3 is TGTGCCAGCAGCGTCGACAGGTCCTACGAGCAGTACTTC.